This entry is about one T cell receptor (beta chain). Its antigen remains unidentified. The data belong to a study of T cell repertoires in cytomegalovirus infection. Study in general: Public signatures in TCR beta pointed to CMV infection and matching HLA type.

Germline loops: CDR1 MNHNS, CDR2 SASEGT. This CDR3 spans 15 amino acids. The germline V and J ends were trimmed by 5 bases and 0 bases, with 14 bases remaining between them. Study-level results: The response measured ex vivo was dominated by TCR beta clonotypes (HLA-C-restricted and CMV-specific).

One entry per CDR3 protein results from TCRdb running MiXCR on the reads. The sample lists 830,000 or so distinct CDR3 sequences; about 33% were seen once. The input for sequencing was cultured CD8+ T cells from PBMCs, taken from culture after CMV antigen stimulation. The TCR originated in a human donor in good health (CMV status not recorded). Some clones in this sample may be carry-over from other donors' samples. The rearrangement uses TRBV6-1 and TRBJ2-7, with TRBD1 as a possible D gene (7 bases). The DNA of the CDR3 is TGTGCCAGCAGTCACGCGGGACAGCTCTCCTACGAGCAGTACTTC. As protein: CASSHAGQLSYEQYF.